The 4 T cell receptor beta chains below all came from one sample that was sequenced in a study of T cell responses to AZD1222 COVID-19 vaccine. TCRdb's table, derived via immunoSEQ multiplex PCR, lists solely in-frame clones and lacks some. The sample has about 130,000 clones; 80% to 95% are singletons. Sequencing was performed on peripheral blood, taken 28 days after the second AZD1222 dose. The receptors were sampled from an adult who received the AZD1222 COVID-19 vaccine.

The J gene is TRBJ1-1, the V gene TRBV5-1; tentative D call: TRBD1 (5 bases). V was clipped by 1 base and J by 0 bases, with 13 bases between them. The CDR3 runs 16 residues. The germline V gene has CDR1 SGHRS and CDR2 YFSETQ. The CDR3 loop reads CASSLLGANMNTEAFF. CDR3 bases: TGCGCCAGCAGCTTGTTAGGGGCAAATATGAACACTGAAGCTTTCTTT.

The sample holds one count of this clone. The chain has TRBV7-6 and TRBJ2-5, with 7 bases that match TRBD2. Trimming at V came to 2 bases and at J to 2 bases, leaving 8 bases not matched to a gene. This CDR3 has 16 residues. Germline CDR1 is SGHVS and CDR2 is FNYEAQ. The CDR3 DNA follows: TGTGCCAGCAGCTTAACCGGGAGGCCCGTACAAGAGACCCAGTACTTC. This translates into CASSLTGRPVQETQYF.

This clone was picked up a small number of times. The chain uses TRBV5-1 and TRBJ2-2; TRBD2 matches 7 bases. Germline CDR1 and CDR2: SGHRS and YFSETQ. CDR3 length: 17 amino acids. V lost 4 bases and J lost 0; bases outside the gene matches: 9. The CDR3 sequence: CASSPLEAGSNTGELFF. The CDR3 nucleotides are TGCGCCAGCAGCCCCCTTGAAGCGGGGTCGAACACCGGGGAGCTGTTTTTT.

The V call is TRBV11-2, the J call TRBJ1-5; no clear D gene. The V end was cut by 5 bases, the J end by 5 bases, with 16 bases between. The CDR3 has 15 residues. Germline loops: CDR1 SGHAT, CDR2 FQNNGV. CDR3 DNA sequence: TGTGCCAGCAGCCCGGAGGACGGTCTCTATCAGCCCCAGCATTTT. Translated, it gives CASSPEDGLYQPQHF.